The 26 T cell receptor beta chains below come from one sample, sequenced in a study of CXCR3-negative and CXCR3-positive naive CD8 T cells. Their antigen targets remain unknown. The authors made the TRB cDNA libraries by 5' RACE using UMI labels. Using the 5' RACE reads, TCRdb records one entry per CDR3 protein without DNA. Recorded for this sample: about 92,000 distinct CDR3 sequences. Study-level results: Researchers report that CXCR3-positive naive cells carry more hydrophobic TRB CDR3s than CXCR3-negative naive cells.

The material sequenced was naive CXCR3+ CD8+ T cells from blood. Subset noted: CD45RO-CCR7+CD27+CD95- naive CD8+ T cells expressing CXCR3 (TNR3+). The origin of the receptors is a human donor in good health. Some clones in this sample may be carry-over from other donors' samples.

V gene TRBV20-1 combines with J gene TRBJ1-1; the D call from TCRdb, TRBD1, cannot be confirmed without DNA. Germline V gene lookup returns CDR1 DFQATT and CDR2 SNEGSKA (reference sequence). There are 14 residues in the CDR3. CDR3 in amino acids: CSASALGGITEAFF.

The CDR3 spells CAIQGWQGNTEAFF. The chain employs TRBV12-3 or TRBV12-4 and TRBJ1-1; TCRdb's assignment of TRBD1 cannot be checked, as there is no DNA. This CDR3 is 14 amino acids long.

The chain joins TRBV6-5 to TRBJ2-2; TCRdb indicates TRBD1, and absent DNA this call remains unverified. CDR3 length: 16 amino acids. Germline lookup yields CDR1 MNHEY and CDR2 SVGAGI. CDR3 residues: CASSYSPGADTGELFF.

J is TRBJ2-5 and V is TRBV6-2 or TRBV6-3; TCRdb reports TRBD2, a call that lacks DNA to check it against. The CDR3 totals 17 residues. CDR1 MNHEY and CDR2 SVGEGT come from the germline V gene. CDR3 amino acids: CASSYPTSGSYLETQYF.

This sequence joins TRBV10-3 and TRBJ2-4; TCRdb calls TRBD1, which cannot be checked without DNA. Germline V gene lookup returns CDR1 ENHRY and CDR2 SYGVKD. The CDR3 extends over 15 amino acids. The CDR3 spells CAISDRGFAKNIQYF.

The CDR3 sequence is CSASPRAGTQYF. The chain combines TRBV20-1 with TRBJ2-5; checking the TCRdb D call of TRBD1 is not possible without DNA. This CDR3 contains 12 residues. Looked up from germline, CDR1 is DFQATT and CDR2 is SNEGSKA (reference sequence).

The rearrangement joins TRBV10-3 to TRBJ1-4; TCRdb's D call, TRBD1, is unchecked because there is no DNA. The CDR3 is 14 amino acids. Germline V gives CDR1 ENHRY, CDR2 SYGVKD. The CDR3: CAISDGAEEEKLFF.

This sequence joins TRBV28 and TRBJ2-3; absent DNA, TCRdb's TRBD1 call cannot be checked. This CDR3 is built from 15 residues. Looked up from germline, CDR1 is MDHEN and CDR2 is SYDVKM. The CDR3 protein is CASSFTPGRTDTQYF.

The genes are TRBV7-6 and TRBJ2-7; TCRdb designates TRBD1, a call that cannot be tested without DNA. There are 11 residues in the CDR3. The germline V gene has CDR1 SGHVS and CDR2 FNYEAQ. CDR3 sequence: CASSSGREQYF.

This rearrangement joins TRBV4-1 to TRBJ2-1. The CDR3 totals 13 residues. Germline V gene lookup returns CDR1 MGHRA and CDR2 YSYEKL. CDR3 amino acids: CASSQESPNEQFF.

The V and J genes are TRBV5-5 and TRBJ1-5. Germline V gene sequence: CDR1 SGHKS, CDR2 YYEKEE (reference sequence). The CDR3 loop spans 15 amino acids. CDR3: CASSREGGSNQPQHF.

The rearrangement links TRBV7-9 to TRBJ2-7. From germline, CDR1 is SEHNR and CDR2 FQNEAQ (reference sequence). There are 13 residues in the CDR3. Here the CDR3 reads CASSSPSELEQYF.

The rearrangement uses TRBV6-6 and TRBJ2-1; the TRBD1 assignment by TCRdb is unverifiable without DNA. The CDR3 is 14 residues long. The V gene's germline CDR1 is MNHNY and CDR2 SVGAGI (reference sequence). The CDR3 protein is CASSYQGAVDEQFF.

The chain uses TRBV12-3 or TRBV12-4 and TRBJ2-7. The CDR3 runs to 14 residues. CDR3 amino acids: CASSVSDASYEQYF.

This chain links TRBV7-9 with TRBJ2-3; no DNA is available, so the TRBD2 call from TCRdb remains unchecked. The CDR3 covers 18 residues. Germline V CDR1 and CDR2: SEHNR, FQNEAQ (reference sequence). CDR3 residues: CASRETTGLAGSTDTQYF.

The V gene is TRBV12-3 or TRBV12-4, the J gene TRBJ1-5; without DNA, the TCRdb call of TRBD1 cannot be checked. CDR3 size: 17 residues. CDR3 sequence reads: CASSPTGVGGGNQPQHF.

The chain recombines TRBV4-3 with TRBJ2-3; checking the TCRdb D call of TRBD1 is not possible without DNA. The CDR3 has 16 residues. The V gene's germline CDR1 is LGHNA and CDR2 YSLEER. CDR3 in amino acids: CASSLTRGAVADTQYF.

V gene TRBV7-9 combines with J gene TRBJ2-1. Looked up from germline, CDR1 is SEHNR and CDR2 is FQNEAQ (reference sequence). This CDR3 has 12 residues. The CDR3 loop reads CASSSQWNEQFF.

The chain has TRBV7-9 and TRBJ2-7; absent DNA, TCRdb's TRBD1 call cannot be checked. The CDR3 runs to 16 residues. CDR1 is SEHNR and CDR2 is FQNEAQ in the germline V gene (reference sequence). Here the CDR3 reads CASSWPGQGPSYEQYF.

The chain has TRBV9 and TRBJ2-7; TCRdb's assignment of TRBD2 cannot be checked, as there is no DNA. The CDR3 contains 14 residues. The V gene's germline CDR1 is SGDLS and CDR2 YYNGEE. The CDR3 protein is CASNSAGGGGEQYF.

The J gene is TRBJ1-1, the V gene TRBV10-3. The CDR3 is 14 residues long. Germline V lookup: CDR1 ENHRY, CDR2 SYGVKD. CDR3 sequence: CAISESTQGTEAFF.

The chain combines TRBV27 with TRBJ2-1; no DNA is available, so the TRBD1 call from TCRdb remains unchecked. This CDR3 is built from 16 residues. Germline V gene lookup returns CDR1 MNHEY and CDR2 SMNVEV (reference sequence). This CDR3 reads CASSLISPGGVNEQFF.

The chain is built from TRBV12-3 or TRBV12-4 and TRBJ2-1; TCRdb's D call of TRBD2 is untestable without DNA. The CDR3 is made up of 13 amino acids. CDR3: CASGLFSHNEQFF.

The chain is built from TRBV4-3 and TRBJ2-1. Germline V gene sequence: CDR1 LGHNA, CDR2 YSLEER. The CDR3 is 16 residues long. CDR3 sequence: CASSQESLGSYNEQFF.

The rearrangement links TRBV7-8 to TRBJ2-5; as DNA is missing, the TRBD1 call by TCRdb cannot be tested. Germline CDR1 SGHVS, CDR2 FQNEAQ. CDR3 length equals 13 residues. CDR3 in amino acids: CASSLGAGETQYF.

The V and J genes are TRBV29-1 and TRBJ2-1; the D call from TCRdb, TRBD2, cannot be confirmed without DNA. Germline V gives CDR1 SQVTM, CDR2 ANQGSEA. CDR3 length equals 13 residues. This chain's CDR3 is CSLTGGAYNEQFF.